The 16 T cell receptor beta chains below were found in one sample sequenced in a study of identifying expanded T cells in peripheral blood. The table came from immunoSEQ multiplex PCR; TCRdb's copy has only in-frame clones and leaves some out. In the table there are approximately 120,000 clones, about nine tenths of which are singletons. Material: blood. The receptors stem from a person between 18 and 75 years old in good health.

The J gene is TRBJ1-5, the V gene TRBV27; 11 nucleotides align to TRBD1. Germline assignment: CDR1 MNHEY and CDR2 SMNVEV (reference sequence). The trim removed 3 bases at V and 9 bases at J, leaving 10 bases unmatched. There are 16 residues in the CDR3. The CDR3 sequence is CASSFGGQGGTGPQHF. CDR3 DNA sequence: TGTGCCAGCAGTTTTGGGGGACAGGGGGGTACTGGGCCCCAGCATTTT.

V usage is TRBV7-2 and J usage is TRBJ1-5; D is possibly TRBD1 (6 bases). With 1 base removed from V and 0 bases from J, the gap between germline ends came to 10 bases. Per the germline V gene, CDR1 is SGHTA and CDR2 is FQGNSA. This CDR3 is 16 amino acids long. The CDR3 spells CASSLGGGGSNQPQHF. The CDR3, as DNA: TGTGCCAGCAGCTTAGGGGGAGGGGGTAGCAATCAGCCCCAGCATTTT.

The rearrangement links TRBV6-5 to TRBJ2-4; maybe TRBD2 (7 bases). V lost 9 bases and J lost 3, with 18 bases in between. This CDR3 has 15 amino acids. Germline CDR1 reads MNHEY; CDR2 reads SVGAGI. In DNA form, the CDR3 reads TGTGCCAGTCGACCAGGGGTAGCGGGCAAAAACATTCAGTACTTC. Protein sequence: CASRPGVAGKNIQYF.

The chain has TRBV5-1 and TRBJ2-3; 7 bases line up with TRBD2. The junction had 7 bases not matched to a gene; V was cut back by 7 bases and J by 2 bases. Germline CDR1 SGHRS, CDR2 YFSETQ. This CDR3 is 14 amino acids long. CDR3 amino acids: CASVLGGITDTQYF. Written as DNA, the CDR3 is TGCGCCAGCGTCCTGGGAGGGATCACAGATACGCAGTATTTT.

This clone has a single count. V gene TRBV10-3 combines with J gene TRBJ1-1; 7 bases align to TRBD1. V shed 8 bases and J 3 bases; nucleotides not matched to a gene: 6. The V gene's germline CDR1 is ENHRY and CDR2 SYGVKD. The CDR3 covers 13 residues. CDR3 DNA: TGTGCCATCGCGACAGGGCTTTACACTGAAGCTTTCTTT. Translation gives CAIATGLYTEAFF.

This sequence joins TRBV7-9 and TRBJ2-3; no firm D call. CDR1 is SEHNR and CDR2 is FQNEAQ in the germline V gene (reference sequence). Trimming shortened V by 5 bases and J by 0 bases, and 21 bases separated the two germline ends. CDR3 length equals 18 residues. The DNA of the CDR3 is TGTGCCAGCAGCCATCCCTCCGTGCCAGCTTTAAGCACAGATACGCAGTATTTT. Its protein is CASSHPSVPALSTDTQYF.

The chain is built from TRBV7-9 and TRBJ2-6; TRBD1 might be the D (5 bases). The CDR3 is made up of 15 amino acids. V gave up 5 bases and J gave up 4 bases, with 12 bases separating them. The germline V gene encodes CDR1 SEHNR and CDR2 FQNEAQ (reference sequence). This chain's CDR3 is CASSDQGFGANVLTF. DNA of the CDR3: TGTGCCAGCAGCGATCAGGGCTTCGGGGCCAACGTCCTGACTTTC.

The rearrangement uses TRBV28 and TRBJ1-5, with unresolved D. The CDR3 covers 14 residues. In germline, CDR1 is MDHEN, CDR2 SYDVKM. V was cut by 0 bases and J by 6 bases, with 9 bases left in between. CDR3 bases: TGTGCCAGCAGTTTATGGCAGGTCGGTCAGCCCCAGCATTTT. The encoded protein is CASSLWQVGQPQHF.

This clone was found once. The rearrangement uses TRBV9 and TRBJ1-3, with TRBD1 matching 11 bases. The CDR3 extends over 16 amino acids. Trimming removed 2 bases from V and 1 base from J; junction bases left unmatched: 2. Germline CDR1 and CDR2: SGDLS and YYNGEE. The DNA of the CDR3 is TGTGCCAGCAGCGTGTGGGACAGGGGGTCTGGAAACACCATATATTTT. Amino acid sequence: CASSVWDRGSGNTIYF.

This chain's CDR3 is CASSAQRQGDQPQHF. The CDR3 coding sequence is TGTGCCAGCAGTGCCCAGAGACAGGGGGATCAGCCCCAGCATTTT. J is TRBJ1-5 and V is TRBV6-1; the match to TRBD1 covers 9 bases. V lost 4 bases and J lost 5; bases outside the gene matches: 6. The CDR3 sequence is 15 residues long. In germline, CDR1 is MNHNS, CDR2 SASEGT.

In the case of this clone: A junction end diverges from the germline sequence, so it may reflect a read error. The chain has TRBV11-1 and TRBJ2-3; perhaps TRBD1 as D (6 bases). The CDR3 is 14 amino acids. Germline lookup yields CDR1 SGHAT and CDR2 FQDESV (reference sequence). CDR3 nucleotides: TGTGCCAGCTTCTCGGGACAACACACAGGTACGCAGTATTTT. It translates to CASFSGQHTGTQYF. The complete variable domain, with remaining parts taken from reference TRBV11-1 and TRBJ2-3, reads EAEVAQSPRYKITEKSQAVAFWCDPISGHATLYWYRQILGQGPELLVQFQDESVVDDSQLPKDRFSAERLKGVDSTLKIQPAELGDSAMYLCASFSGQHTGTQYFGPGTRLTVL.

The rearrangement joins TRBV5-1 to TRBJ2-1; TRBD1 might be the D (5 bases). This CDR3 spans 16 amino acids. The V gene's germline CDR1 is SGHRS and CDR2 YFSETQ. Trimming pared 5 bases from V and 0 bases from J, leaving 15 bases between. The CDR3 bases are TGCGCCAGCAGTTTCCAGGGCATTAGCTCCTACAATGAGCAGTTCTTC. As protein: CASSFQGISSYNEQFF.

The chain recombines TRBV19 with TRBJ1-3; D gene uncertain. This CDR3 has 14 residues. V was trimmed by 5 bases and J by 4 bases, leaving 12 bases between them. Germline-derived CDR1 and CDR2 are LNHDA and SQIVND (reference sequence). The CDR3 here is CASSLRDKGNTIYF. CDR3 DNA: TGTGCCAGTAGTCTCCGGGATAAAGGAAACACCATATATTTT.

The gene calls are TRBV5-1 and TRBJ2-5; no clear D. From germline, CDR1 is SGHRS and CDR2 YFSETQ. CDR3 length equals 13 residues. V was shortened by 0 bases and J by 3 bases, with 6 bases between the two germline ends. The CDR3 here is CASSLGQKETQYF. The CDR3 nucleotides are TGCGCCAGCAGCTTGGGGCAGAAAGAGACCCAGTACTTC. The full variable domain, completed using reference TRBV5-1 and TRBJ2-5, is KAGVTQTPRYLIKTRGQQVTLSCSPISGHRSVSWYQQTPGQGLQFLFEYFSETQRNKGNFPGRFSGRQFSNSRSEMNVSTLELGDSALYLCASSLGQKETQYFGPGTRLLVL.

V gene TRBV7-2 combines with J gene TRBJ2-3; 11 bases agree with TRBD2. Per the germline V gene, CDR1 is SGHTA and CDR2 is FQGNSA. This CDR3 region has 17 residues. The junction had 9 bases not matched to a gene; V was cut back by 4 bases and J by 3 bases. CDR3 in DNA: TGTGCCAGCAGCTCACCTGGGACTAGCGGCCGAACAGATACGCAGTATTTT. It yields the protein CASSSPGTSGRTDTQYF.

This clone came up a few times. Other DNA sequences in this specimen translate into the identical CDR3. J is TRBJ2-7 and V is TRBV30; no definite D call. The germline CDR1 and CDR2 sequences are GTSNPN and SVGIG (reference sequence). The CDR3 spans 11 residues. V lost 2 bases and J 4 bases, leaving 6 bases between the germline ends. CDR3 bases: TGTGCCTGGAGTCCCGGTTACGAGCAGTACTTC. Translating it yields CAWSPGYEQYF.